Given below is one TCR beta chain in context. This specimen comes from a study of T cell responses to AZD1222 COVID-19 vaccine. Sequencing was performed with immunoSEQ multiplex PCR; in TCRdb, only in-frame clones are kept and a portion is missing. The top ten hold around 4% of the sample, which has 150,000 or so clones, about 91% seen once. Trimming pared 4 bases from V and 8 bases from J, leaving 11 bases between. CDR3 length: 13 amino acids. Germline V gives CDR1 SGHNT, CDR2 YENEEA. Sequenced material: peripheral blood, taken on day 0 of AZD1222 vaccination. This receptor was identified in an adult in good health. This chain joins TRBV11-3 and TRBJ1-4; no definite D call. CDR3 sequence (DNA): TGTGCCAGCAGCTACCTCTCCGAGGAAAAACTGTTTTTT. Amino acids: CASSYLSEEKLFF.